Shown below are 7 T cell receptor beta chains from a single sample sequenced in a study of T cells in localized non-small cell lung cancer. Profiled with immunoSEQ multiplex PCR; TCRdb holds only in-frame clones, not every one. Among about 2,000 clones listed, 26% were seen once. The source was normal lung tissue next to the tumor, collected before any cancer treatment. All receptors derive from a woman aged 35 to 70 with stage I lung adenocarcinoma.

The genes are TRBV28 and TRBJ1-5; a weak D match, TRBD1 (5 bases). Germline-derived CDR1 and CDR2 are MDHEN and SYDVKM. Trimming took off 3 bases at V and 4 bases at J, with 13 bases between the two ends. The CDR3 totals 15 residues. CDR3: CASSFSGGANQPQHF. The CDR3, as DNA: TGTGCCAGCAGTTTCTCGGGGGGAGCAAATCAGCCCCAGCATTTT. The full variable domain, rest sourced from reference TRBV28 and TRBJ1-5, is DVKVTQSSRYLVKRTGEKVFLECVQDMDHENMFWYRQDPGLGLRLIYFSYDVKMKEKGDIPEGYSVSREKKERFSLILESASTNQTSMYLCASSFSGGANQPQHFGDGTRLSIL.

The table lists this clone with a few counts. The chain is built from TRBV28 and TRBJ1-4, with D possibly being TRBD1 (6 bases). Trimming pared 2 bases from V and 5 bases from J, leaving 12 bases between. The CDR3 sequence is 15 residues long. Germline CDR1 and CDR2: MDHEN and SYDVKM. The CDR3 sequence is CASSLLQGTNEKLFF. DNA of the CDR3: TGTGCCAGCAGTTTACTTCAGGGGACCAATGAAAAACTGTTTTTT.

This clone showed up just a few times. The chain combines TRBV19 with TRBJ1-4; D perhaps matches TRBD1 (6 bases). The CDR3 has 13 amino acids. CDR1 and CDR2 (germline): LNHDA, SQIVND (reference sequence). V was pared by 8 bases and J by 8 bases, with 15 bases between. CDR3 residues: CASADNRVEKLFF. The CDR3, as DNA: TGTGCCAGTGCAGACAACAGGGTCGAAAAACTGTTTTTT.

This clone has only one observation. This sequence joins TRBV19 and TRBJ2-1; TRBD1 is a possible D gene (5 bases). This CDR3 comprises 12 residues. CDR1 and CDR2 (germline): LNHDA, SQIVND (reference sequence). Trimming took 2 bases from V and 11 from J, leaving 10 bases between them. CDR3 loop: CASSIKAGQQFF. The DNA of the CDR3 is TGTGCCAGTAGTATAAAGGCAGGGCAGCAGTTCTTC.

This clone was seen more than once but under ten times. The chain joins TRBV2 to TRBJ1-5, with D uncertain. V was trimmed by 0 bases and J by 2 bases, leaving 23 bases between them. The CDR3 has 20 residues. The germline CDR1 and CDR2 sequences are SNHLY and FYNNEI. Written as DNA, the CDR3 is TGTGCCAGCAGTGAAGCGCTTCAGGTCTACGGGGATGTGGGCAATCAGCCCCAGCATTTT. Protein sequence: CASSEALQVYGDVGNQPQHF.

This sequence joins TRBV6-8 and TRBJ2-1, with TRBD2 as a possible D gene (5 bases). V lost 7 bases and J 2 bases, leaving 24 bases between the germline ends. The CDR3 covers 18 residues. CDR1 and CDR2 (germline): MNHGY, SAAAGT. The DNA for the CDR3 is TGTGCCAGCAATGGCCGGGGAGATCGAAGCCCTACCTACAATGAGCAGTTCTTC. This encodes CASNGRGDRSPTYNEQFF.

Sample share makes this clone large. This chain connects TRBV16 to TRBJ1-4, with no clear D. The germline gives CDR1 KGHSY, CDR2 FQNENV. Trimming stripped 4 bases from V and 7 bases from J, with 7 bases between. The CDR3 loop spans 12 amino acids. The CDR3 region has the DNA TGTGCCAGCAGCCCCCAAGTTGAAAAACTGTTTTTT. Translating gives CASSPQVEKLFF.